The present T cell receptor beta chain was sequenced within a study of spatial heterogeneity in lung cancer. Findings and caveats of the study: Mutation counts in tumors were tracked by counts of expanded intratumoral alpha and beta TCRs.

This clonotype was counted only a few times. No antigen is known for it. TCRdb reanalysed the 5' RACE reads using MiXCR and keeps one entry per CDR3 protein. The sample carries approximately 94,000 distinct CDR3 sequences, 4% to 4.5% recorded once. Described time point: sample taken at primary tumor resection. Donors were around 70 untreated early-stage non-small cell lung cancer patients. This clonotype originated in a male donor with early-stage non-small cell lung cancer. Here the sequenced sample was lung tumor tissue, taken at surgery.

CDR3 DNA: TGTGCCAGCAGGGAGGACCGCACCACTTACTTC. Protein sequence: CASREDRTTYF. The gene calls are TRBV7-9 and TRBJ2-5; a weak D match, TRBD2 (5 bases). The ends were cut back, 6 bases at V and 14 bases at J, with 16 bases in the middle. The CDR3 is 11 amino acids. Germline-derived CDR1 and CDR2 are SEHNR and FQNEAQ (reference sequence).